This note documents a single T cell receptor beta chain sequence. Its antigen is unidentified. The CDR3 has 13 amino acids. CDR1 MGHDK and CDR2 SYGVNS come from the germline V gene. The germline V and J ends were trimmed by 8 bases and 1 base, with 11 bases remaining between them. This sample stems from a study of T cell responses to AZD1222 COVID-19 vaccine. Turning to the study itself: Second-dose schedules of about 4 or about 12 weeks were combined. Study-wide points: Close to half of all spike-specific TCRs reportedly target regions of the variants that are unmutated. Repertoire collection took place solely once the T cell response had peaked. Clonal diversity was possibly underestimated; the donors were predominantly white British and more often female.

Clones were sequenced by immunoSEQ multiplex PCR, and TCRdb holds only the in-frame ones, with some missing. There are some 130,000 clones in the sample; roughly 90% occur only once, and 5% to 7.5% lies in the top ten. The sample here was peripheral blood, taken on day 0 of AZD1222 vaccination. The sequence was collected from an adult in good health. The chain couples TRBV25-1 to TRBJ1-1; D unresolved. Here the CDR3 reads CASSGGTNTEAFF. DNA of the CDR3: TGTGCCAGCTCCGGAGGTACGAACACTGAAGCTTTCTTT.